These 11 T cell receptor beta chains were all obtained from the same sample, sequenced in a study of blood T cell repertoires in COVID-19. Produced via immunoSEQ multiplex PCR; TCRdb's table is partial and in-frame only. Found here are some 380,000 clones, roughly 88% of them singletons; the top ten hold 2% to 2.5%. Sequences were obtained from PBMCs or T cells enriched from blood (not recorded which). Receptor source: a woman in her thirties or forties with acute COVID-19.

In this sample, this clone turned up once. This chain joins TRBV12-5 and TRBJ2-5; 7 bases fit TRBD2. Trimming removed 1 base from V and 1 base from J; junction bases left unmatched: 6. CDR3 length: 16 amino acids. Germline CDR1 and CDR2: LGHNT and FRNRAP. CDR3 nucleotide sequence: TGTGCTAGTGGTTTGGATCCTAGCGGACTCCAAGAGACCCAGTACTTC. It yields the protein CASGLDPSGLQETQYF.

The chain has TRBV30 and TRBJ2-7, with 7 bases aligning to TRBD2. The V and J ends lost 8 bases and 5 bases, in that order; junction bases with no gene match: 12. The germline CDR1 and CDR2 sequences are GTSNPN and SVGIG (reference sequence). The CDR3 sequence is 13 residues long. CDR3 coding DNA: TGTGCCCTTACTACCGGGGGGTCCCACGAGCAGTACTTC. Its protein product is CALTTGGSHEQYF.

The rearrangement links TRBV6-1 to TRBJ2-2; TRBD2 aligns across 15 bases. Germline V gives CDR1 MNHNS, CDR2 SASEGT. This CDR3 is 17 amino acids long. Losses at the gene ends were 3 bases for V and 3 bases for J; bases not matched to a gene: 2. In nucleotides, the CDR3 is TGTGCCAGCAGTGAGGGACTAGCGGGGGGATACACCGGGGAGCTGTTTTTT. Translation gives CASSEGLAGGYTGELFF.

The chain links TRBV5-1 to TRBJ1-6; tentative D call: TRBD1 (5 bases). The CDR3 contains 15 residues. Germline V CDR1 and CDR2: SGHRS, YFSETQ. Trimming took off 0 bases at V and 9 bases at J, with 13 bases between the two ends. DNA for the CDR3: TGCGCCAGCAGCTTGGGGCAGGGTGGTAGTTCACCCCTCCACTTT. Translated, it gives CASSLGQGGSSPLHF.

Comments on this clone: Within the sample, other DNA sequences also encode this same CDR3. The chain has TRBV7-9 and TRBJ1-1; D is uncertain. This CDR3 has 12 amino acids. The V end was cut by 5 bases, the J end by 5 bases, with 9 bases between. The germline gives CDR1 SEHNR, CDR2 FQNEAQ (reference sequence). CDR3 DNA sequence: TGTGCCAGCAGCCCACAAGTGACTGAAGCTTTCTTT. Translation gives CASSPQVTEAFF.

V and J are TRBV29-1 and TRBJ1-2; no definite D call. CDR1 and CDR2 from the germline V gene are SQVTM and ANQGSEA. With 4 bases removed from V and 2 bases from J, the gap between germline ends came to 8 bases. This CDR3 contains 12 residues. CDR3 bases: TGCAGCGTTGGTTCAGGAAACTATGGCTACACCTTC. Amino acid sequence: CSVGSGNYGYTF.

The gene calls are TRBV29-1 and TRBJ1-4; D might be TRBD1 (5 bases). V was trimmed by 4 bases and J by 6 bases, leaving 9 bases between them. Germline CDR1 SQVTM, CDR2 ANQGSEA. The CDR3 spans 12 residues. CDR3 sequence reads: CSVGRDDEKLFF. CDR3 nucleotide sequence: TGCAGCGTTGGCAGGGATGATGAAAAACTGTTTTTT.

The chain couples TRBV19 to TRBJ2-2; TRBD2 might be the D (6 bases). With 2 bases removed from V and 4 bases from J, the gap between germline ends came to 14 bases. CDR1 and CDR2 from the germline V gene are LNHDA and SQIVND (reference sequence). The CDR3 is 16 residues long. CDR3 nucleotide sequence: TGTGCCAGTAGTATATCGGGGGTGGAGGTCACCGGGGAGCTGTTTTTT. Its translation: CASSISGVEVTGELFF.

This chain connects TRBV29-1 to TRBJ2-1; D gene ambiguous. CDR3 length: 15 residues. Between the trimmed V and J ends, which lost 3 bases and 2 bases, there was a span of 14 bases. Germline CDR1 and CDR2: SQVTM and ANQGSEA. In DNA, the CDR3 is TGCAGCGTTGATCGGCTAGAATCCCCCTACAATGAGCAGTTCTTC. Translation: CSVDRLESPYNEQFF.

V gene TRBV10-1 combines with J gene TRBJ2-7, with 10 bases identical to TRBD1. The germline V gene has CDR1 WNHNN and CDR2 SYGVQD (reference sequence). The J segment lost 4 bases and the V segment lost 3 bases, leaving 6 bases of the junction unmatched. This CDR3 has 15 amino acids. The CDR3 DNA reads as TGCGCCAGCAGTGATACAGGACAGGGGGGTTACGAGCAGTACTTC. Its translation: CASSDTGQGGYEQYF.

The CDR3 sequence is CASSDRAPYEQYF. In DNA form, the CDR3 reads TGTGCCAGCAGTGACAGGGCCCCCTACGAGCAGTACTTC. The V call is TRBV25-1, the J call TRBJ2-7; the D gene is possibly TRBD1 (5 bases). V was cut by 3 bases and J by 2 bases, with 8 bases left in between. Germline loops: CDR1 MGHDK, CDR2 SYGVNS. This CDR3 spans 13 amino acids.